The 27 T cell receptor beta chains below come from one sample, sequenced in a study of T-cell memory formation after mild COVID-19. TCRdb used MiXCR to reprocess the 5' RACE reads, holding one entry per CDR3 protein. The sample has 250,000 to 350,000 distinct CDR3 sequences; about 15% are singletons. The sequenced sample was PBMCs or a T cell subset sorted from them (not recorded which). All receptors derive from a young man who had mild COVID-19 (a few samples of this study predate the infection). Cell type and time point are not known.

The V gene is TRBV2, the J gene TRBJ2-3; a weak D match, TRBD1 (6 bases). V dropped 8 bases and J dropped 8 bases, with 20 bases sitting between them. The CDR3 is made up of 14 amino acids. Germline assignment: CDR1 SNHLY and CDR2 FYNNEI. The CDR3 here is CASDRRNPLGTQYF. Here the CDR3 DNA reads TGTGCCAGCGACAGGAGAAATCCGCTCGGTACGCAGTATTTT. Filled out from reference TRBV2 and TRBJ2-3, the complete variable domain reads EPEVTQTPSHQVTQMGQEVILRCVPISNHLYFYWYRQILGQKVEFLVSFYNNEISEKSEIFDDQFSVERPDGSNFTLKIRSTKLEDSAMYFCASDRRNPLGTQYFGPGTRLTVL.

This clonotype occurred a few times. V usage is TRBV7-9 and J usage is TRBJ1-1; TRBD1 agrees at 9 bases. Germline loops: CDR1 SEHNR, CDR2 FQNEAQ (reference sequence). The CDR3 runs 16 residues. The V gene end was trimmed by 6 bases and the J gene end by 3 bases; junction bases not matched to a gene: 11. The CDR3 DNA reads as TGTGCCAGCAGTGGGGTCCCGGGACAGGGTTACACTGAAGCTTTCTTT. It is translated as CASSGVPGQGYTEAFF.

This rearrangement joins TRBV7-9 to TRBJ2-5; TRBD1 aligns across 9 bases. The CDR3 spans 14 residues. Germline-derived CDR1 and CDR2 are SEHNR and FQNEAQ (reference sequence). V was pared by 5 bases and J by 5 bases, with 6 bases of the junction left unmatched. This CDR3 reads CASSPGTGKETQYF. The CDR3 DNA is TGTGCCAGCAGCCCCGGGACAGGGAAGGAGACCCAGTACTTC.

This clonotype was counted only a few times. The rearrangement links TRBV7-6 to TRBJ2-3; 12 bases agree with TRBD2. Germline V lookup: CDR1 SGHVS, CDR2 FNYEAQ. The CDR3 length is 17 residues. V shed 8 bases, J shed 3 bases, and the junction held 12 bases outside the gene matches. DNA for the CDR3: TGTGCCAGCGGGAGGCTAGCGGGGGGGATTGGGACAGATACGCAGTATTTT. This encodes CASGRLAGGIGTDTQYF.

There are a few counts of this clonotype. The J gene is TRBJ2-6, the V gene TRBV19; the D is unclear. The CDR3 has 15 amino acids. The V gene lost 3 bases and the J gene lost 0 bases, with 6 bases spanning the gap. In germline, CDR1 is LNHDA, CDR2 SQIVND (reference sequence). The CDR3 DNA is TGTGCCAGTAGTATTGTTGACTCTGGGGCCAACGTCCTGACTTTC. This encodes CASSIVDSGANVLTF.

This clonotype was observed a handful of times. The J gene is TRBJ2-7, the V gene TRBV27; 10 bases are a match to TRBD1. The V gene's germline CDR1 is MNHEY and CDR2 SMNVEV (reference sequence). Trimming removed 5 bases from V and 4 bases from J; junction bases left unmatched: 5. This CDR3 contains 14 residues. The CDR3 loop reads CASSIRDRGYEQYF. Written as DNA, the CDR3 is TGTGCCAGCAGTATTAGGGACAGGGGTTACGAGCAGTACTTC.

The chain has TRBV20-1 and TRBJ1-6; 10 nucleotides match TRBD1. The CDR3 covers 14 residues. V was clipped by 3 bases and J by 10 bases; unmatched bases: 6. Germline lookup yields CDR1 DFQATT and CDR2 SNEGSKA (reference sequence). CDR3 sequence (DNA): TGCAGTGCTAGCCGGGACAGGGGAAAATCACCCCTCCACTTT. Translation: CSASRDRGKSPLHF.

This clonotype was observed a few times. This rearrangement joins TRBV9 to TRBJ2-7, with 7 bases that match TRBD2. The CDR3 covers 15 residues. J lost 3 bases, V lost 0 bases, and 6 bases had no gene match. CDR1 and CDR2 (germline): SGDLS, YYNGEE. The chain's CDR3 is CASSVDGTMDYEQYF. The CDR3 DNA sequence: TGTGCCAGCAGCGTAGATGGGACTATGGACTACGAGCAGTACTTC.

The chain uses TRBV27 and TRBJ2-7; D may be TRBD1 (6 bases). V was shortened by 5 bases and J by 6 bases, with 20 bases between the two germline ends. Germline V CDR1 and CDR2: MNHEY, SMNVEV (reference sequence). The CDR3 consists of 15 residues. DNA of the CDR3: TGTGCCAGCAGTCGTCAGGGGATTTTCGCGGGCGAGCAGTACTTC. Translating gives CASSRQGIFAGEQYF.

The chain uses TRBV18 and TRBJ1-1; the D is unclear. The CDR3 is 13 residues long. CDR1 and CDR2 from the germline V gene are KGHSH and LQKENI. Trimming removed 2 bases from V and 6 bases from J, with 10 bases in between. The CDR3 DNA sequence: TGTGCCAGCTCACCAGGGGAGAGCGCTGAAGCTTTCTTT. This translates into CASSPGESAEAFF.

The chain has TRBV20-1 and TRBJ1-1, with 10 nucleotides matching TRBD1. Germline loops: CDR1 DFQATT, CDR2 SNEGSKA (reference sequence). J lost 0 bases, V lost 0 bases, and 4 bases had no gene match. CDR3 length: 16 residues. DNA of the CDR3: TGCAGTGCTAGAGATAAGGGACAGGGGTTGAACACTGAAGCTTTCTTT. This translates into CSARDKGQGLNTEAFF.

Turning to this clonotype: The CDR3 does not end in the conserved phenylalanine or tryptophan, so this is likely a read error. The chain carries TRBV5-1 and TRBJ2-5; 9 nucleotides agree with TRBD2. The J segment lost 4 bases and the V segment lost 4 bases, leaving 8 bases of the junction unmatched. The CDR3 length is 15 residues. Germline CDR1 is SGHRS and CDR2 is YFSETQ. CDR3 nucleotide sequence: TGCGCCAGCAGCGATACTAGCGGGTCACCAGAGACCCAGTACTTA. Its protein is CASSDTSGSPETQYL.

This clonotype was recorded a few times. This chain uses TRBV4-1 with TRBJ2-1, with 8 bases aligning to TRBD1. This CDR3 is built from 14 residues. Per the germline V gene, CDR1 is MGHRA and CDR2 is YSYEKL. V lost 3 bases, J lost 7 bases, and 5 bases stayed unmatched. CDR3 region: CASSHPRQGNEQFF. CDR3 DNA sequence: TGCGCCAGCAGCCACCCCCGACAGGGGAATGAGCAGTTCTTC.

The chain combines TRBV6-1 with TRBJ1-1; 10 positions agree with TRBD1. Germline lookup yields CDR1 MNHNS and CDR2 SASEGT. The ends lost 4 bases at V and 0 bases at J; junction bases unmatched: 5. The CDR3 runs 16 residues. This CDR3 is CASSVLGTGVNTEAFF. The CDR3, as DNA: TGTGCCAGCAGTGTCCTCGGGACAGGGGTGAACACTGAAGCTTTCTTT.

This chain joins TRBV28 and TRBJ2-7, with TRBD2 matching over 9 bases. Germline loops: CDR1 MDHEN, CDR2 SYDVKM. The CDR3 sequence is 15 residues long. The V segment lost 2 bases and the J segment 2 bases; nucleotides outside the gene matches: 4. CDR3 protein: CASSLHGGGAYEQYV. CDR3 sequence (DNA): TGTGCCAGCAGTTTACACGGCGGGGGGGCCTACGAGCAGTACGTC.

This clonotype was seen only a few times. This sequence joins TRBV7-2 and TRBJ2-3; D is unresolved. Between the trimmed V and J ends, which lost 5 bases and 7 bases, there was a span of 22 bases. The CDR3 has 16 residues. Looked up from germline, CDR1 is SGHTA and CDR2 is FQGNSA. In DNA form, the CDR3 reads TGTGCCAGCAGCCCAGATTGGGTTGACGCGGCTCATACGCAGTATTTT. Protein: CASSPDWVDAAHTQYF.

This sequence joins TRBV29-1 and TRBJ1-1; D ambiguous. Trimming took off 7 bases at V and 6 bases at J, with 9 bases between the two ends. The germline V gene has CDR1 SQVTM and CDR2 ANQGSEA. This CDR3 is built from 10 residues. DNA of the CDR3: TGCAGCGCTGGGGATCCTGAAGCTTTCTTT. Its protein is CSAGDPEAFF.

The V gene is TRBV12-3 or TRBV12-4, the J gene TRBJ2-3, with a tentative D call TRBD2 (5 bases). V was trimmed by 3 bases and J by 3 bases, leaving 13 bases between them. The CDR3 extends over 15 amino acids. The CDR3: CASSLVGTRTDTQYF. CDR3 bases: TGTGCCAGCAGTTTGGTCGGTACTAGGACAGATACGCAGTATTTT.

This clonotype came up a few times. This rearrangement joins TRBV15 to TRBJ2-3; 10 bases line up with TRBD2. V lost 3 bases to trimming and J lost 13 bases; unmatched junction nucleotides: 16. The CDR3 length is 16 residues. Germline CDR1 and CDR2: LNHNV and YYDKDF (reference sequence). The CDR3 is CATSRSRGSGGLAEYF. In nucleotides, the CDR3 is TGTGCCACCAGCAGGTCCCGAGGTAGCGGGGGGCTAGCGGAGTATTTT.

This clonotype was counted a few times. The V call is TRBV6-2 or TRBV6-3, the J call TRBJ2-2, with 8 nucleotides matching TRBD2. Germline CDR1 MNHEY, CDR2 SVGEGT. After removal of 3 bases from V and 0 bases from J, the junction contained 3 bases not matched to a gene. This CDR3 is built from 16 residues. This CDR3 is CASSYGGGSNTGELFF. Written as DNA, the CDR3 is TGTGCCAGCAGTTATGGCGGGGGGTCGAACACCGGGGAGCTGTTTTTT.

There are a few counts of this clonotype. The chain recombines TRBV6-6 with TRBJ2-5; a possible D gene is TRBD1 (6 bases). Trimming cost V 0 bases and J 2 bases, with 19 bases left between them. The CDR3 runs to 18 residues. Germline values: CDR1 MNHNY, CDR2 SVGAGI (reference sequence). CDR3 DNA: TGTGCCAGCAGTTACTCGATTGGGGGATTTAGGGGGCAAGAGACCCAGTACTTC. Its translation: CASSYSIGGFRGQETQYF.

Only a few counts were recorded for this clonotype. The chain is built from TRBV5-1 and TRBJ2-7, with 8 positions matching TRBD1. V trimming: 1 base; J trimming: 4 bases; junction bases outside the gene matches: 7. CDR1 is SGHRS, CDR2 YFSETQ, per germline. There are 15 residues in the CDR3. CDR3 bases: TGCGCCAGCAGCTTGAGAGGCAGGGGGCAGTACGAGCAGTACTTC. Its protein is CASSLRGRGQYEQYF.

This rearrangement joins TRBV7-2 to TRBJ1-3; D possibly corresponds to TRBD1 (5 bases). The germline gives CDR1 SGHTA, CDR2 FQGNSA. V dropped 5 bases and J dropped 4 bases, with 15 bases sitting between them. The CDR3 has 15 residues. Here the CDR3 DNA reads TGTGCCAGCAGCCCATGGGACTCGAAGGGAAACACCATATATTTT. Translation gives CASSPWDSKGNTIYF.

In its sample, this clonotype was seen a few times. The chain combines TRBV2 with TRBJ2-7, with D tentatively TRBD2 (5 bases). V was pared by 5 bases and J by 4 bases, with 15 bases between. The length of the CDR3 is 14 residues. CDR1 is SNHLY, CDR2 FYNNEI, per germline. The CDR3 sequence: CASSLLGPLYEQYF. The CDR3 DNA sequence: TGTGCCAGCAGTCTACTAGGACCCCTTTACGAGCAGTACTTC.

V is TRBV24-1 and J is TRBJ2-3, with 7 bases fitting TRBD1. The CDR3 sequence is 16 residues long. V shed 4 bases, J shed 0 bases, and the junction held 6 bases outside the gene matches. Germline values: CDR1 KGHDR, CDR2 SFDVKD. The CDR3 nucleotides read TGTGCCACCAGTGACCCGACAGGGCCAAGCACAGATACGCAGTATTTT. Its translation is CATSDPTGPSTDTQYF.

This clonotype was counted only a few times. V usage is TRBV7-6 and J usage is TRBJ2-7; D unresolved. The CDR3 length is 16 residues. The V end was cut by 1 base, the J end by 4 bases, with 17 bases between. Germline values: CDR1 SGHVS, CDR2 FNYEAQ. This CDR3 is CASSLDPRTSTYEQYF. In DNA, the CDR3 is TGTGCCAGCAGCTTAGACCCCCGAACCTCAACTTACGAGCAGTACTTC.

The gene calls are TRBV4-2 and TRBJ1-1; 11 positions match TRBD1. This CDR3 contains 15 residues. Losses at the gene ends were 4 bases for V and 8 bases for J; bases not matched to a gene: 9. The V gene's germline CDR1 is LGHNA and CDR2 YNFKEQ. The CDR3 nucleotides are TGTGCCAGCAGCCTATACTTGGGGACAGGGGGAGAAGCTTTCTTT. The encoded protein is CASSLYLGTGGEAFF.